The sample holds many counts of the clone carrying this TCR beta chain. Its antigen is currently unknown. The sample originates from a study of spatial heterogeneity in lung cancer. Whole-study results and caveats: Compared with follow-up, resection was when ubiquitous expanded tumor TCRs appeared in blood more.

Time point noted: sample taken at primary tumor resection. Whole RNA, isolated from tumor, nontumor lung or frozen PBMC, was sequenced without prior sorting. The V and J ends lost 2 bases and 5 bases respectively, with 5 bases between them. This CDR3 region has 12 residues. Germline-derived CDR1 and CDR2 are SGHTA and FQGNSA. The presence of a unique molecular identifier marked each TCR cDNA molecule. MiXCR, run by TCRdb on the 5' RACE reads, gives a single entry per CDR3 protein. The sample has some 44,000 distinct CDR3 sequences; around 13% are singletons. The origin of this receptor is a male donor with early-stage non-small cell lung cancer. The gene calls are TRBV7-2 and TRBJ2-3; no reliable D call. The sample was PBMCs, taken at surgery. The CDR3 region has the DNA TGTGCCAGCAGCTTACTCGGAGATACGCAGTATTTT. Encoded protein: CASSLLGDTQYF.